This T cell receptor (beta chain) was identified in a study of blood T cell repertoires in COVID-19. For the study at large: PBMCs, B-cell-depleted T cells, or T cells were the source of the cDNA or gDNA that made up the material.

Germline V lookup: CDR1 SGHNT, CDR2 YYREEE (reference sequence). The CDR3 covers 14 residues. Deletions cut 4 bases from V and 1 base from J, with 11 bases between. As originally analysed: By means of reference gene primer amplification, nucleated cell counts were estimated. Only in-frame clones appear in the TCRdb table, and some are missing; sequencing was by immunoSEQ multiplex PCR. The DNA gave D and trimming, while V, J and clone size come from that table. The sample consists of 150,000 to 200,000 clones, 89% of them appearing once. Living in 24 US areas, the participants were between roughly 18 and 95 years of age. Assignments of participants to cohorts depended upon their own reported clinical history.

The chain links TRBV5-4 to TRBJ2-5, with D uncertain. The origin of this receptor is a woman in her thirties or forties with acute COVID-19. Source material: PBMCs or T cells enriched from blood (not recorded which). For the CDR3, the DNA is TGTGCCAGCAGCACCTCGGTGTCCCAAGAGACCCAGTACTTC. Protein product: CASSTSVSQETQYF.